The T cell receptor beta chain under discussion was sequenced for a study of blood T cells in healthy people across ages. Through a sample-barcoded 5' primer and a J-beta primer mix, a second PCR was run for roughly 6 to 11 cycles. Tags on each cDNA molecule came from a template-switch adaptor with 12 random nucleotides. TCRdb re-called the 5' RACE reads with MiXCR, one entry per CDR3 protein. The data contain 850,000 or so distinct CDR3 sequences, 29% of them seen just once; the ten biggest clones take up 17%. Concerning this clonotype: Its matching antigen is unknown.

Notes on the study in general: A roughly linear age-dependent decrease characterized TCR beta diversity per million T cells. Among long-lived donors, naive CD4+ cells were more numerous and diversity higher than in aged donors.

V gave up 11 bases and J gave up 0 bases, with 14 bases separating them. From germline, CDR1 is SNHLY and CDR2 FYNNEI. This CDR3 has 14 residues. The genes are TRBV2 and TRBJ2-1, with D possibly being TRBD1 (6 bases). The sequence derives from an elderly woman in good health. The sequenced sample was blood. This CDR3 is CAGSGTTSYNEQFF. For the CDR3, the DNA is TGTGCCGGCTCCGGGACAACCTCCTACAATGAGCAGTTCTTC.